This T cell receptor beta chain was observed in a study of blood T cell repertoires in COVID-19. Per the study methods: Nucleated cell counts were estimated from reference gene primer amplification. Produced via immunoSEQ multiplex PCR; TCRdb's table is partial and in-frame only. V and J calls and clone size come straight from that table; D and trimming were deduced from the DNA. The table records around 77,000 clones, roughly nine tenths of them present only once. This CDR3 is built from 15 residues. CDR1 and CDR2 (germline): LGHNA, YSLEER. The V gene lost 0 bases and the J gene lost 6 bases, with 14 bases spanning the gap.

This TCR was recovered from a woman of 80 years or more with active or convalescent COVID-19. V usage is TRBV4-3 and J usage is TRBJ1-2; D ambiguous. Input material: peripheral blood. CDR3 loop: CASSQDFFASDGYTF. The CDR3 DNA reads as TGCGCCAGCAGCCAAGATTTTTTCGCCAGCGATGGCTACACCTTC.